The source of this T cell receptor (beta chain) is a study of blood T cell repertoires in COVID-19. Study-level background: The cDNA or gDNA used as material had been derived from T cells, B-cell-depleted T cells, or PBMCs.

Assay used: immunoSEQ multiplex PCR; TCRdb lists only in-frame clones, some missing. The sample lists under 200,000 clones; over 75% were seen once. Germline values: CDR1 SGHAT, CDR2 FQNNGV. The junction had 4 bases not matched to a gene; V was cut back by 5 bases and J by 0 bases. CDR3 length: 15 amino acids. This clone was observed a single time. V is TRBV11-2 and J is TRBJ1-5; 7 positions agree with TRBD1. The sample comprised PBMCs or T cells enriched from blood (not recorded which). This sequence was found in a woman between 35 and 50 years old with acute COVID-19. The CDR3 region has the DNA TGTGCCAGCAGCCTAAGACAGGGTAGCAATCAGCCCCAGCATTTT. As protein: CASSLRQGSNQPQHF. Full variable domain (missing parts from reference TRBV11-2 and TRBJ1-5): EAGVAQSPRYKIIEKRQSVAFWCNPISGHATLYWYQQILGQGPKLLIQFQNNGVVDDSQLPKDRFSAERLKGVDSTLKIQPAKLEDSAVYLCASSLRQGSNQPQHFGDGTRLSIL.